Listed here are 17 T cell receptor beta chains from one sample, sequenced in a study of blood T cell repertoires in COVID-19. Using immunoSEQ multiplex PCR, the repertoire was profiled, and TCRdb retains in-frame clones only, with some absent. This table has about 20,000 clones, approximately 85% appearing once. Sequenced sample: peripheral blood. These receptors were taken from a human donor with active COVID-19. The donor label of this sample is uncertain.

V is TRBV5-5 and J is TRBJ1-1, with TRBD1 matching over 7 bases. The ends lost 3 bases at V and 1 base at J; junction bases unmatched: 12. The V gene's germline CDR1 is SGHKS and CDR2 YYEKEE (reference sequence). CDR3 length: 17 amino acids. The CDR3 DNA reads TGTGCCAGCAGCTGGACCCTAGGACAGGTCTCGAACACTGAAGCTTTCTTT. Encoded protein: CASSWTLGQVSNTEAFF. The complete variable domain, with remaining parts taken from reference TRBV5-5 and TRBJ1-1, reads DAGVTQSPTHLIKTRGQQVTLRCSPISGHKSVSWYQQVLGQGPQFIFQYYEKEERGRGNFPDRFSARQFPNYSSELNVNALLLGDSALYLCASSWTLGQVSNTEAFFGQGTRLTVV.

The chain is built from TRBV5-1 and TRBJ2-3; a weak D match, TRBD1 (5 bases). This CDR3 has 14 amino acids. V was trimmed by 5 bases and J by 0 bases, leaving 10 bases between them. CDR1 is SGHRS and CDR2 is YFSETQ in the germline V gene. In DNA form, the CDR3 reads TGCGCCAGCAGGGGGCCACTTAGCACAGATACGCAGTATTTT. It translates to CASRGPLSTDTQYF.

The V and J genes are TRBV5-1 and TRBJ2-1; 8 positions agree with TRBD2. CDR3 length equals 15 residues. CDR1 is SGHRS, CDR2 YFSETQ, per germline. V lost 2 bases, J lost 5 bases, and 6 bases stayed unmatched. The CDR3 region is CASSLVAGGDNEQFF. CDR3 in DNA: TGCGCCAGCAGCTTAGTGGCGGGGGGCGACAATGAGCAGTTCTTC. Filled out from reference TRBV5-1 and TRBJ2-1, the complete variable domain reads KAGVTQTPRYLIKTRGQQVTLSCSPISGHRSVSWYQQTPGQGLQFLFEYFSETQRNKGNFPGRFSGRQFSNSRSEMNVSTLELGDSALYLCASSLVAGGDNEQFFGPGTRLTVL.

This sequence joins TRBV4-2 and TRBJ2-1; tentatively, D is TRBD2 (6 bases). This CDR3 contains 15 residues. Looked up from germline, CDR1 is LGHNA and CDR2 is YNFKEQ. Trimming took off 4 bases at V and 9 bases at J, with 19 bases between the two ends. For the CDR3, the DNA is TGTGCCAGCAGCCGTGGAGGCGGGGTAGCTGGTGAGCAGTTCTTC. Its protein product is CASSRGGGVAGEQFF.

The chain has TRBV7-9 and TRBJ2-5; a possible D gene is TRBD1 (7 bases). Trimming removed 1 base at V and 5 bases at J, with 20 bases between. The CDR3 loop spans 17 amino acids. Germline-derived CDR1 and CDR2 are SEHNR and FQNEAQ (reference sequence). CDR3 sequence: CASSLGTSGGLEETQYF. The CDR3 DNA follows: TGTGCCAGCAGCTTAGGGACGTCAGGGGGGCTTGAGGAGACCCAGTACTTC.

The chain recombines TRBV25-1 with TRBJ2-7; a possible D gene is TRBD2 (6 bases). The germline V gene encodes CDR1 MGHDK and CDR2 SYGVNS. The CDR3 runs to 13 residues. Trimming left V 6 bases short and J 3 bases short, with 12 bases between. CDR3 nucleotide sequence: TGTGCCAGCAGCTATCCTAGCGACTACGAGCAGTACTTC. Protein sequence: CASSYPSDYEQYF.

The chain joins TRBV9 to TRBJ1-1; tentatively, D is TRBD1 (5 bases). CDR1 and CDR2 from the germline V gene are SGDLS and YYNGEE. V was pared by 2 bases and J by 4 bases, with 12 bases between. The CDR3 consists of 14 residues. The CDR3 here is CASSVKGRGTEAFF. CDR3 nucleotide sequence: TGTGCCAGCAGCGTGAAGGGAAGGGGCACTGAAGCTTTCTTT.

This rearrangement joins TRBV11-2 to TRBJ2-3, with D tentatively TRBD1 (6 bases). The CDR3 spans 16 residues. V gave up 3 bases and J gave up 2 bases, with 15 bases separating them. Germline V gene sequence: CDR1 SGHAT, CDR2 FQNNGV. The CDR3 region has the DNA TGTGCCAGCAGCTTGGGGGCGCAGGCCTACACAGATACGCAGTATTTT. It encodes CASSLGAQAYTDTQYF. The whole variable domain, filled in from reference TRBV11-2 and TRBJ2-3, reads EAGVAQSPRYKIIEKRQSVAFWCNPISGHATLYWYQQILGQGPKLLIQFQNNGVVDDSQLPKDRFSAERLKGVDSTLKIQPAKLEDSAVYLCASSLGAQAYTDTQYFGPGTRLTVL.

The J gene is TRBJ2-3, the V gene TRBV19; 8 positions match TRBD1. Losses at the gene ends were 4 bases for V and 9 bases for J; bases not matched to a gene: 3. CDR1 and CDR2 (germline): LNHDA, SQIVND (reference sequence). The CDR3 length is 12 residues. CDR3 protein: CASSTDRETQYF. The CDR3 nucleotides read TGTGCCAGTAGTACGGACAGGGAGACGCAGTATTTT.

The V gene is TRBV9, the J gene TRBJ2-5, with D possibly TRBD2 on 7 matching bases. This CDR3 contains 15 residues. The ends were cut back, 2 bases at V and 4 bases at J, with 15 bases in the middle. Germline CDR1 and CDR2: SGDLS and YYNGEE. CDR3 nucleotides: TGTGCCAGCAGCGTCCGTGGGGGGGCAGGAGAGACCCAGTACTTC. Translation gives CASSVRGGAGETQYF. Variable domain in full (rest from reference TRBV9 and TRBJ2-5): DSGVTQTPKHLITATGQRVTLRCSPRSGDLSVYWYQQSLDQGLQFLIQYYNGEERAKGNILERFSAQQFPDLHSELNLSSLELGDSALYFCASSVRGGAGETQYFGPGTRLLVL.

The chain couples TRBV7-9 to TRBJ1-5; D is possibly TRBD1 (6 bases). CDR1 SEHNR and CDR2 FQNEAQ come from the germline V gene (reference sequence). With 5 bases removed from V and 0 bases from J, the gap between germline ends came to 11 bases. The CDR3 loop spans 15 amino acids. CDR3 amino acids: CASSETGGSNQPQHF. The CDR3 bases are TGTGCCAGCAGCGAGACAGGTGGTAGCAATCAGCCCCAGCATTTT.

The V and J genes are TRBV3-1 (or the pseudogene TRBV3-2) and TRBJ2-3; TRBD2 matches at 13 bases. Germline CDR1 LGHDT, CDR2 YNNKEL (reference sequence). With 5 bases clipped from V and 0 bases from J, the junction kept 5 bases outside the gene matches. CDR3 length: 17 residues. The CDR3 is CASSSGLAGLSTDTQYF. The CDR3 DNA reads as TGTGCCAGCAGCTCGGGACTAGCGGGACTAAGCACAGATACGCAGTATTTT.

The chain employs TRBV5-4 and TRBJ2-5, with D perhaps TRBD2 (7 bases). Germline V CDR1 and CDR2: SGHNT, YYREEE (reference sequence). This CDR3 is built from 14 residues. Trimming pared 5 bases from V and 3 bases from J, leaving 14 bases between. The CDR3 is CASSPGGLEETQYF. In DNA, the CDR3 is TGTGCCAGCAGTCCGGGGGGCCTGGAAGAGACCCAGTACTTC.

This chain uses TRBV27 with TRBJ2-5; possibly TRBD2 for D (6 bases). CDR3 size: 14 residues. V lost 5 bases and J lost 1, with 11 bases in between. CDR1 is MNHEY and CDR2 is SMNVEV in the germline V gene (reference sequence). The chain's CDR3 is CASSAQTSQETQYF. The CDR3 nucleotides are TGTGCCAGCAGTGCTCAGACTAGCCAAGAGACCCAGTACTTC.

This clone appeared a few times. The chain links TRBV4-3 to TRBJ1-5; D call uncertain. Germline assignment: CDR1 LGHNA and CDR2 YSLEER. The CDR3 is made up of 14 amino acids. V was pared by 0 bases and J by 6 bases, with 9 bases between. In DNA, the CDR3 is TGCGCCAGCAGCCAAGATGGCGGTAGTCAGCCCCAGCATTTT. This sequence encodes CASSQDGGSQPQHF.

The chain links TRBV5-8 to TRBJ2-4; no clear D gene. Trimming pared 4 bases from V and 3 bases from J, leaving 8 bases between. Germline V CDR1 and CDR2: SGHTS, YDEGEE. The CDR3 has 13 amino acids. The CDR3 sequence is CASSATLKNIQYF. CDR3 nucleotides: TGTGCCAGCAGCGCTACGCTCAAAAACATTCAGTACTTC.

The gene calls are TRBV4-2 and TRBJ1-4, with a possible D match to TRBD1 (6 bases). The CDR3 extends over 15 amino acids. Trimming left V 2 bases short and J 4 bases short, with 11 bases between. The V gene's germline CDR1 is LGHNA and CDR2 YNFKEQ. CDR3 coding DNA: TGTGCCAGCAGCCAAATACAGGGAGTTAATGAAAAACTGTTTTTT. Protein product: CASSQIQGVNEKLFF.